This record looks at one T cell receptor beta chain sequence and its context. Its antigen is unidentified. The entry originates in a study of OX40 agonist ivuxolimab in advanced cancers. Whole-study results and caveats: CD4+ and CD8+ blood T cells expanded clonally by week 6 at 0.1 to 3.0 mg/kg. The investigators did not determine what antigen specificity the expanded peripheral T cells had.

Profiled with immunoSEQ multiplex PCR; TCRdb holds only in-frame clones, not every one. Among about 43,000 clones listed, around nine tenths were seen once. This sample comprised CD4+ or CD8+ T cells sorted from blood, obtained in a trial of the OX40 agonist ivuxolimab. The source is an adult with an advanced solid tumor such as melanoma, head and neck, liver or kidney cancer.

The CDR3 here is CASSAGNAYEQYF. The CDR3 nucleotides read TGTGCCAGCAGCGCCGGGAACGCCTACGAGCAGTACTTC. The rearrangement uses TRBV5-4 and TRBJ2-7; D is perhaps TRBD2 (5 bases). V shed 4 bases and J shed 2 bases, with 10 bases lying between them. The CDR3 runs 13 residues. Germline CDR1 is SGHNT and CDR2 is YYREEE (reference sequence). The full variable domain, completed using reference TRBV5-4 and TRBJ2-7, is ETGVTQSPTHLIKTRGQQVTLRCSSQSGHNTVSWYQQALGQGPQFIFQYYREEENGRGNFPPRFSGLQFPNYSSELNVNALELDDSALYLCASSAGNAYEQYFGPGTRLTVT.